The table lists the clone carrying this T cell receptor beta chain with a few counts. Its antigen is unknown. The use of a sample-barcoded 5' primer and a J-beta primer mix characterized a second PCR of roughly 6 to 11 cycles. TCRdb reprocessed the 5' RACE reads with MiXCR, giving one entry per CDR3 protein. The sample lists some 900,000 distinct CDR3 sequences; 48% were seen once. Samples had at least 7 million PBMCs isolated from them. The germline gives CDR1 ENHRY, CDR2 SYGVKD. The CDR3 extends over 14 amino acids. Trimming removed 2 bases from V and 0 bases from J, with 8 bases in between. These data come from a study of blood T cells in healthy people across ages. Study results and caveats: More naive CD4+ cells and higher diversity were found in long-lived than in aged donors.

The sequence came from a man aged 30 to 45 in good health. The rearrangement uses TRBV10-3 and TRBJ2-7; D unresolved. Sequenced input: blood. The CDR3 region is CAISENSYSYEQYF. The CDR3 DNA reads as TGTGCCATCAGTGAGAACAGTTACTCCTACGAGCAGTACTTC.